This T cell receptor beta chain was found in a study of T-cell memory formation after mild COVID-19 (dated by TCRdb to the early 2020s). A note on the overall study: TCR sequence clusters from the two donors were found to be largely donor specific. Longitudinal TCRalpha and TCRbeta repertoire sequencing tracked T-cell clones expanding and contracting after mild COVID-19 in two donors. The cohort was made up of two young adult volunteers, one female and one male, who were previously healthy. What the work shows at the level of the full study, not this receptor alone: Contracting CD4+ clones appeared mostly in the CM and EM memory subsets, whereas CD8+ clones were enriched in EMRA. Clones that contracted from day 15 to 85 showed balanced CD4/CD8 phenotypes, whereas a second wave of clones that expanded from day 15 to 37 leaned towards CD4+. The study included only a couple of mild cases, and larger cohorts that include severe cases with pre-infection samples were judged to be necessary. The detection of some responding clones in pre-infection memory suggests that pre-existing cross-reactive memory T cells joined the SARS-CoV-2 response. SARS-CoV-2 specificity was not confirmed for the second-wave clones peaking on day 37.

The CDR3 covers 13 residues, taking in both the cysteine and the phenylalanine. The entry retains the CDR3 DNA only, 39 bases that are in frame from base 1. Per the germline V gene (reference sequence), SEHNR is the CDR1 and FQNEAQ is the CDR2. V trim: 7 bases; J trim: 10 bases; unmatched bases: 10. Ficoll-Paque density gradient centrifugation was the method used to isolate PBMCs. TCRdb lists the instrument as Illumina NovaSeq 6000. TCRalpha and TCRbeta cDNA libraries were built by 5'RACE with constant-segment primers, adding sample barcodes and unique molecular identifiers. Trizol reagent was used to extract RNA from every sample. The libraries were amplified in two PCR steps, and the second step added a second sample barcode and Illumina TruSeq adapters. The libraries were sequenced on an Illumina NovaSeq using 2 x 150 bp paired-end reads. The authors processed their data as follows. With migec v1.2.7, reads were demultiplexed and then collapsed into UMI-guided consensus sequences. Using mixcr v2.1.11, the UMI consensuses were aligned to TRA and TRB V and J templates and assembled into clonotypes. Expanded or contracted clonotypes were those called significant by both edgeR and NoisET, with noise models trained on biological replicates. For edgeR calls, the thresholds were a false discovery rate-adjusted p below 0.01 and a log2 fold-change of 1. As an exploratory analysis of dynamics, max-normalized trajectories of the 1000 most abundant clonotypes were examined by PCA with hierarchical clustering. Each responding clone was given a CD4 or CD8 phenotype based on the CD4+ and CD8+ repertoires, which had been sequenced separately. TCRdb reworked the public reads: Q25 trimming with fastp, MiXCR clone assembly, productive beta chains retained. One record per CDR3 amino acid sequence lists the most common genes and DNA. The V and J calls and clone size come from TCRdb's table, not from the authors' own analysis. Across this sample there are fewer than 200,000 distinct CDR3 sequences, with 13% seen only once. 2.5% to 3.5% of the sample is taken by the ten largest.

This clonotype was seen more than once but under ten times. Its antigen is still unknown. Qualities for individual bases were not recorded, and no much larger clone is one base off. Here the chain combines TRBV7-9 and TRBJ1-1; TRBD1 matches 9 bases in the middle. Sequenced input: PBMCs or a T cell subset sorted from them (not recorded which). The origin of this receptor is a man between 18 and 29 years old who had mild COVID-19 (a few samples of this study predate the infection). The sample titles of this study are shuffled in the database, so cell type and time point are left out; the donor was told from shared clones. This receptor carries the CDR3 CASTPLGGQGAFF. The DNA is TGTGCCAGCACCCCCCTTGGGGGACAGGGAGCTTTCTTT.